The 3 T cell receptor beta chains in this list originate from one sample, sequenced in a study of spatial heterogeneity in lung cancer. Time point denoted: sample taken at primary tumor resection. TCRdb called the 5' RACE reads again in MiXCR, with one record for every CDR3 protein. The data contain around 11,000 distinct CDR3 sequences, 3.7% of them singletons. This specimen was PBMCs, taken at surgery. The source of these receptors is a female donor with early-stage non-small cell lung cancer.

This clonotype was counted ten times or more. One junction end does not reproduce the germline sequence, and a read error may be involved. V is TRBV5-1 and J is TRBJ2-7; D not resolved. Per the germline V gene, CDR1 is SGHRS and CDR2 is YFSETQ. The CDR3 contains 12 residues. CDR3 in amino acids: CASSLTGPALIF. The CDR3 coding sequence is TGCGCCAGCAGCTTGACCGGACCCGCTCTAATTTTC.

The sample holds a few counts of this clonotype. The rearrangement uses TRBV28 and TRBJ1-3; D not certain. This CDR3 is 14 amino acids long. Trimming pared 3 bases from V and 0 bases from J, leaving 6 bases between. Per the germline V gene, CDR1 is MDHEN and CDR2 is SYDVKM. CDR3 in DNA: TGTGCCAGCAGTTTTGTGGCCTCTGGAAACACCATATATTTT. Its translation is CASSFVASGNTIYF. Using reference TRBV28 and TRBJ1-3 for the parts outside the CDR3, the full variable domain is DVKVTQSSRYLVKRTGEKVFLECVQDMDHENMFWYRQDPGLGLRLIYFSYDVKMKEKGDIPEGYSVSREKKERFSLILESASTNQTSMYLCASSFVASGNTIYFGEGSWLTVV.

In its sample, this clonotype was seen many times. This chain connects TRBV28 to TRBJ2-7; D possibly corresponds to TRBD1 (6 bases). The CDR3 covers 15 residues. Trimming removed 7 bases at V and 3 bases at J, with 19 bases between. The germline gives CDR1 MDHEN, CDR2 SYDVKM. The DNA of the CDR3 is TGTGCCAGCATGACGGGGAAACAGGACAGCTACGAGCAGTACTTC. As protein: CASMTGKQDSYEQYF.